This T cell receptor beta chain appears in the sequencing data of a study of T-cell reconstitution after alpha-beta-depleted transplantation in children. Study observations and caveats: The main origin of T-cell counts and diversity one year after transplant was newly produced T cells. Day-60 TCRbeta diversity that was high in some patients was derived from surviving recipient T cells and thymic progenitors. Expanded clones from the graft, numbering several hundred, reportedly supplied alpha-beta T cells about two months after transplant.

The V gene's germline CDR1 is ENHRY and CDR2 SYGVKD. Trimming removed 7 bases at V and 0 bases at J, with 13 bases between. The CDR3 has 15 amino acids. The TCRbeta library incorporated unique molecular identifiers. MiXCR was run by TCRdb on the PCR reads, yielding one entry per CDR3 protein. The table has about a million distinct CDR3 sequences, about 26% seen once. Note on this clonotype: The target antigen is unknown.

V and J are TRBV10-3 and TRBJ1-5; weak D call: TRBD1 (6 bases). Source: PBMCs, mostly from graft donor cells, taken 360 days after TCRalphabeta/CD19-depleted stem cell transplant. The TCR originated in a boy under two years old who had a stem cell transplant for SCID, so the T cells may come from the graft donor. The CDR3 DNA follows: TGTGCCATCATCCCGGGACACCCTAGCAATCAGCCCCAGCATTTT. Translated, it gives CAIIPGHPSNQPQHF.